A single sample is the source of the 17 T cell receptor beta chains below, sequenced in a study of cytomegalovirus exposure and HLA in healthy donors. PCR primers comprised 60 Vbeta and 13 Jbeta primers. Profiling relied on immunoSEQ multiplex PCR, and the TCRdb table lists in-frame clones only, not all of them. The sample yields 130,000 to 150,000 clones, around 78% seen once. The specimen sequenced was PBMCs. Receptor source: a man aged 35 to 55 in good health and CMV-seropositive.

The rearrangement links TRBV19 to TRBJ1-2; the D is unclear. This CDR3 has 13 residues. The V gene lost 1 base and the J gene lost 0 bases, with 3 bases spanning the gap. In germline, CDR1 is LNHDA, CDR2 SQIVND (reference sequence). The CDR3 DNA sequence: TGTGCCAGTAGTATAGGAGCTAACTATGGCTACACCTTC. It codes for CASSIGANYGYTF.

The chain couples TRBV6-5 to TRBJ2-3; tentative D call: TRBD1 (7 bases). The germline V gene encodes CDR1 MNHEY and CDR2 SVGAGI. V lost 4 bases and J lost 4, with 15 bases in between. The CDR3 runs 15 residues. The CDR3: CASSSLQGGPDTQYF. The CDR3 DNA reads TGTGCCAGCAGTTCGCTTCAGGGGGGCCCAGATACGCAGTATTTT.

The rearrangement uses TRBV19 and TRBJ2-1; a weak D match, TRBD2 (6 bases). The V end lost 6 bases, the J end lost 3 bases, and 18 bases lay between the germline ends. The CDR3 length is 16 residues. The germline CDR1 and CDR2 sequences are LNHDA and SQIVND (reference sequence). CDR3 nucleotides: TGTGCCAGTAGCAAACTCCGGGACTCGAACTACAATGAGCAGTTCTTC. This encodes CASSKLRDSNYNEQFF.

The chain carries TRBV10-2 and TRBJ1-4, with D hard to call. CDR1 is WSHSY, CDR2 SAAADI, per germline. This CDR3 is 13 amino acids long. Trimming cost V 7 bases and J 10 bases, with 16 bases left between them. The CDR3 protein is CASNVEREGKLFF. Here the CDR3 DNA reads TGCGCCAGCAATGTCGAGCGAGAGGGAAAACTGTTTTTT.

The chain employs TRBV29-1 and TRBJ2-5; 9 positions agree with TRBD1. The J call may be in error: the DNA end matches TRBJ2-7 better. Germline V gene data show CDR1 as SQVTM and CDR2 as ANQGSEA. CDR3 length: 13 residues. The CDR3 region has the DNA TGCAGCGTCGCCGGGACAGGGAGGTACGAGCAGTACTTC. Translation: CSVAGTGRYEQYF.

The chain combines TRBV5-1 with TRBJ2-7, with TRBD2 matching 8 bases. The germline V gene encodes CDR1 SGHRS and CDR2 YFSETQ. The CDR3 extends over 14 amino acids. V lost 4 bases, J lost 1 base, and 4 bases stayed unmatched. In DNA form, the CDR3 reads TGCGCCAGCAGCACTAGCGGCCCTTCCTACGAGCAGTACTTC. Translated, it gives CASSTSGPSYEQYF.

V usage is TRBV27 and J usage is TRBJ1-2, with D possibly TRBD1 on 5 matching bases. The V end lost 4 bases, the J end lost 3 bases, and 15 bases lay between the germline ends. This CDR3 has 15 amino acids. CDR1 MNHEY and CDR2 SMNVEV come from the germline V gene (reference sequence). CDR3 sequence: CASSSLGPRDYGYTF. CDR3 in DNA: TGTGCCAGCAGTTCCCTCGGTCCCAGGGACTATGGCTACACCTTC.

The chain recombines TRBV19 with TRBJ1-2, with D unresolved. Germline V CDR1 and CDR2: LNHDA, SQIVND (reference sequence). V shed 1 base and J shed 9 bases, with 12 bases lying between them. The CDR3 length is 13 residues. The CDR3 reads CASSIVKGGSYTF. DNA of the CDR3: TGTGCCAGTAGTATAGTGAAGGGCGGGAGCTACACCTTC.

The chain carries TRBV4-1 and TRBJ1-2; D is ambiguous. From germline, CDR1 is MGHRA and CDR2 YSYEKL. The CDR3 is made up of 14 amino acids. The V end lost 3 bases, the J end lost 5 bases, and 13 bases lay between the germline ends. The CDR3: CASSHPGFSYGYTF. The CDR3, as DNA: TGCGCCAGCAGCCACCCAGGATTTTCATATGGCTACACCTTC.

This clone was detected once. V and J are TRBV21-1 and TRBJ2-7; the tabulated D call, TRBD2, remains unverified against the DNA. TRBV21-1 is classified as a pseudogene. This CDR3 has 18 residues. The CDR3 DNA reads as TGTGCCAGCAGCAAGCAGAGGGGGTCTCTAGCGGGGTCCTACGAGCAGTACTTC. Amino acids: CASSKQRGSLAGSYEQYF.

This chain's CDR3 is CASSYSGVVNTEAFF. The CDR3, as DNA: TGTGCCAGCAGTTACTCAGGGGTAGTGAACACTGAAGCTTTCTTT. V and J are TRBV6-5 and TRBJ1-1; D perhaps matches TRBD1 (5 bases). V was trimmed by 0 bases and J by 0 bases, leaving 8 bases between them. The germline V gene encodes CDR1 MNHEY and CDR2 SVGAGI. The CDR3 loop spans 15 amino acids.

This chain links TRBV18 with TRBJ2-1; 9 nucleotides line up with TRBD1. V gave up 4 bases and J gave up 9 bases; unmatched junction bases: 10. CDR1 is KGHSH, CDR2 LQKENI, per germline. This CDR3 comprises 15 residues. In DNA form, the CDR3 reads TGTGCCAGCTCACGCCAAGGACAGGGGCGGACTGAGCAGTTCTTC. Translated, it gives CASSRQGQGRTEQFF. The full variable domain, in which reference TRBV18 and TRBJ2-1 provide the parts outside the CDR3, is NAGVMQNPRHLVRRRGQEARLRCSPMKGHSHVYWYRQLPEEGLKFMVYLQKENIIDESGMPKERFSAEFPKEGPSILRIQQVVRGDSAAYFCASSRQGQGRTEQFFGPGTRLTVL.

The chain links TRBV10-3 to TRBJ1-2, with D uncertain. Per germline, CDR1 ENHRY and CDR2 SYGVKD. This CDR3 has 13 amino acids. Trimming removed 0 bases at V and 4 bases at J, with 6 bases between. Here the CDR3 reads CAISESRLYGYTF. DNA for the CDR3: TGTGCCATCAGTGAGTCCAGACTCTATGGCTACACCTTC.

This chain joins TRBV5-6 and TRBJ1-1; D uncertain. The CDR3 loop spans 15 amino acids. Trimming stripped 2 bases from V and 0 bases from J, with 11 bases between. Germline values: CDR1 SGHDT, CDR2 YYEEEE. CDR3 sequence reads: CASSFQTLMNTEAFF. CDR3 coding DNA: TGTGCCAGCAGCTTCCAGACACTCATGAACACTGAAGCTTTCTTT.

The CDR3, as DNA: TGCGCCAGCAGCGCCCGGGACAGGGGAAGGAACACTGAAGCTTTCTTT. It specifies CASSARDRGRNTEAFF. V and J are TRBV10-1 and TRBJ1-1, with 10 bases lining up with TRBD1. This CDR3 region has 16 residues. V was pared by 6 bases and J by 1 base, with 8 bases of the junction left unmatched. In germline, CDR1 is WNHNN, CDR2 SYGVQD (reference sequence).

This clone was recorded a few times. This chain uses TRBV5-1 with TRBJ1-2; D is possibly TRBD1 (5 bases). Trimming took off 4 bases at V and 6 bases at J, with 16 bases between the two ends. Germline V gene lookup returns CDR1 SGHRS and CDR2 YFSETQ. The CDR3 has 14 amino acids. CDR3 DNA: TGCGCCAGCAGCCCCTCACTGACAGCCGATGGCTACACCTTC. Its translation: CASSPSLTADGYTF.

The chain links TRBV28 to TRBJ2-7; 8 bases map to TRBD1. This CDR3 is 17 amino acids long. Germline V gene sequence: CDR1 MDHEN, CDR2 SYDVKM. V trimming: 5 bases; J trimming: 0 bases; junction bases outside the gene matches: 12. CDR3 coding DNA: TGTGCCAGCAGTCCCATGGACAGGGCCCAGCCCTCCTACGAGCAGTACTTC. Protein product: CASSPMDRAQPSYEQYF.